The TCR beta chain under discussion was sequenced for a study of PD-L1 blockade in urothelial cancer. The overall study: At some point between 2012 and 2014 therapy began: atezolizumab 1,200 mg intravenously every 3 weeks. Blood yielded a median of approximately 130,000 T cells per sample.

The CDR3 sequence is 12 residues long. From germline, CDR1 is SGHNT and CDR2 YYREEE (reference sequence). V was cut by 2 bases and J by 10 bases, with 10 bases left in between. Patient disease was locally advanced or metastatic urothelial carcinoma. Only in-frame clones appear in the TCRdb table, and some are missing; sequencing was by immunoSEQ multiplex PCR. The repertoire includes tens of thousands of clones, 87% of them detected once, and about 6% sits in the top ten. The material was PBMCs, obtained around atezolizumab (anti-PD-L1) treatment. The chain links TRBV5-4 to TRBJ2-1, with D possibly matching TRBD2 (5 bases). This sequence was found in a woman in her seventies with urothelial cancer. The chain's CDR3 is CASSFPGREQFF. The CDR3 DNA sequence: TGTGCCAGCAGCTTCCCGGGGAGAGAGCAGTTCTTC.